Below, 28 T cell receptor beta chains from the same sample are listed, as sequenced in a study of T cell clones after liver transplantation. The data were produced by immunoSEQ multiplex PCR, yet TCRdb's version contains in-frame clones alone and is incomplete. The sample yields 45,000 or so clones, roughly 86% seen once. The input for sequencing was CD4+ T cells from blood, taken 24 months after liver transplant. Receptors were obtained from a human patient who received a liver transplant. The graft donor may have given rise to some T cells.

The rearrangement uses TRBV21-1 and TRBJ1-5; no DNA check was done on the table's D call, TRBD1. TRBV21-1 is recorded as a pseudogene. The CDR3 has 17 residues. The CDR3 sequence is CASSKGSSGTDHQPQHF. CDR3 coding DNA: TGTGCCAGCAGCAAAGGATCTTCTGGGACAGACCATCAGCCCCAGCATTTT.

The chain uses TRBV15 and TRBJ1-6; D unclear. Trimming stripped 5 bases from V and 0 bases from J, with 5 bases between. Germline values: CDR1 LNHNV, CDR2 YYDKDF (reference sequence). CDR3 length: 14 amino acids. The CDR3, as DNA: TGTGCCACCAGCGGGAGCTCCTATAATTCACCCCTCCACTTT. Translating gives CATSGSSYNSPLHF.

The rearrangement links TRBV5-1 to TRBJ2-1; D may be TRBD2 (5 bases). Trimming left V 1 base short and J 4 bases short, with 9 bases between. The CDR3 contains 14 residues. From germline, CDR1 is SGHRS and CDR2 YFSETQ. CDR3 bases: TGCGCCAGCAGCTTGACTAGGGATTACAATGAGCAGTTCTTC. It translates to CASSLTRDYNEQFF.

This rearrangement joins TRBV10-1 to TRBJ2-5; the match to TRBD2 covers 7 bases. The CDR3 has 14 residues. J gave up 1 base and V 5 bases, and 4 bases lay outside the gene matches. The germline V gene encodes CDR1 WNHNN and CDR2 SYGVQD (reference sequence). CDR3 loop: CASSMGGPQETQYF. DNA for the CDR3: TGCGCCAGCAGTATGGGAGGGCCCCAAGAGACCCAGTACTTC.

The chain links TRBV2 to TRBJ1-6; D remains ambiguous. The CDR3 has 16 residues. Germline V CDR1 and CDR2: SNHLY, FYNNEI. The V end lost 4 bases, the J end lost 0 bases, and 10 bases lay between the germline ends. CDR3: CASSGRQSSYNSPLHF. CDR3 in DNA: TGTGCCAGCAGTGGGAGGCAGAGCTCCTATAATTCACCCCTCCACTTT.

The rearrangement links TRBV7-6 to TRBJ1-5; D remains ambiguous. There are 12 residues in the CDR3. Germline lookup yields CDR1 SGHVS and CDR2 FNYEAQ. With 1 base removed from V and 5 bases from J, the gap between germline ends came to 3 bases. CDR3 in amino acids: CASSLGDQPQHF. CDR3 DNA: TGTGCCAGCAGCTTAGGAGATCAGCCCCAGCATTTT.

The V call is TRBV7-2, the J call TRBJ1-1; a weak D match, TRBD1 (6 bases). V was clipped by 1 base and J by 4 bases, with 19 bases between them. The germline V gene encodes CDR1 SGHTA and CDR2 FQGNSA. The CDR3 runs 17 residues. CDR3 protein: CASSLVGRAGAITEAFF. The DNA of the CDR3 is TGTGCCAGCAGCTTAGTAGGCCGGGCAGGGGCTATCACTGAAGCTTTCTTT.

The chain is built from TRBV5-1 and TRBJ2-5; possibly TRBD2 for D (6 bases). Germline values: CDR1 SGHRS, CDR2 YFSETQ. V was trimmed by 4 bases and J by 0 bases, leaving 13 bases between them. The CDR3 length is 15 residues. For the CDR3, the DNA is TGCGCCAGCAGCCAGGGACTTCAACACCAAGAGACCCAGTACTTC. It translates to CASSQGLQHQETQYF. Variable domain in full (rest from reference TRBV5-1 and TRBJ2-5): KAGVTQTPRYLIKTRGQQVTLSCSPISGHRSVSWYQQTPGQGLQFLFEYFSETQRNKGNFPGRFSGRQFSNSRSEMNVSTLELGDSALYLCASSQGLQHQETQYFGPGTRLLVL.

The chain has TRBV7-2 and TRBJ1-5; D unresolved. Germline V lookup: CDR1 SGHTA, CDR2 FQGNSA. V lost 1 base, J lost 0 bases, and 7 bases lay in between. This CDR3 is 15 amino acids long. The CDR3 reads CASSLGDLSNQPQHF. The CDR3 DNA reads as TGTGCCAGCAGCTTAGGGGATCTTAGCAATCAGCCCCAGCATTTT.

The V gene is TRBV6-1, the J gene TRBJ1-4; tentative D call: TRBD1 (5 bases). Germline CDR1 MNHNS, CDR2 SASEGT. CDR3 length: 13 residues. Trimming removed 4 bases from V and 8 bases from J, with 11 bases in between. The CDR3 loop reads CASSVGPREKLFF. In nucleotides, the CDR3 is TGTGCCAGCAGTGTGGGGCCGCGGGAAAAACTGTTTTTT.

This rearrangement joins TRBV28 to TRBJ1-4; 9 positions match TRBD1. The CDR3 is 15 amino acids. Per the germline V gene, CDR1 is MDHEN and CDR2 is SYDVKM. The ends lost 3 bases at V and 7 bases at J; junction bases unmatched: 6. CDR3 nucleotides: TGTGCCAGCAGTTTCCCACAGGGGGCGAGTGAAAAACTGTTTTTT. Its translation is CASSFPQGASEKLFF.

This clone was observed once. The CDR3 bases are TGTGCCAGCAGCTTTCTCCGACAGGGGATCACAGATACGCAGTATTTT. It encodes CASSFLRQGITDTQYF. This chain connects TRBV7-6 to TRBJ2-3; 8 bases line up with TRBD1. The CDR3 is made up of 16 amino acids. Germline V gives CDR1 SGHVS, CDR2 FNYEAQ. With 3 bases clipped from V and 2 bases from J, the junction kept 7 bases outside the gene matches.

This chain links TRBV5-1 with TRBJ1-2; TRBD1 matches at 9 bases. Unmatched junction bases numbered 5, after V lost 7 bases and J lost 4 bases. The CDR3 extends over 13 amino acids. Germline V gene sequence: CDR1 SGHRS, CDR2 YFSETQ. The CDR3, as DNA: TGCGCCAGCGGTGAGGGACAGGGCTATGGCTACACCTTC. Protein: CASGEGQGYGYTF.

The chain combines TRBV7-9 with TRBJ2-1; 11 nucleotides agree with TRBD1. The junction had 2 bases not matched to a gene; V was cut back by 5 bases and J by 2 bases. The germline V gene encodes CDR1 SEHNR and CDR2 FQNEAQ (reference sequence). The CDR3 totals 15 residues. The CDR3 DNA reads TGTGCCAGCAGCGCGGGACAGGGGGCCTACAATGAGCAGTTCTTC. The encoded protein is CASSAGQGAYNEQFF.

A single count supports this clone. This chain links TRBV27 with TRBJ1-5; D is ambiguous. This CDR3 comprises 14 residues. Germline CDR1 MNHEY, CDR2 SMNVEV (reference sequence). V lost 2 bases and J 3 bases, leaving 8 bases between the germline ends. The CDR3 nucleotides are TGTGCCAGCAGTTTAGGACCCAACAATCAGCCCCAGCATTTT. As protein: CASSLGPNNQPQHF.

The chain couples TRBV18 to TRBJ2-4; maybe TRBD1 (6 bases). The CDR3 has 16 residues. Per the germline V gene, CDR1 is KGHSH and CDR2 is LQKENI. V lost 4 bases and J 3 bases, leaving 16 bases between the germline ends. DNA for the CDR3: TGTGCCAGCTCACTCCTAACAGGGTTCGGCAAAAACATTCAGTACTTC. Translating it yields CASSLLTGFGKNIQYF.

The CDR3 here is CATSRRLRPITEAFF. CDR3 in DNA: TGTGCCACCAGCAGACGCTTGCGACCAATCACTGAAGCTTTCTTT. The V call is TRBV15, the J call TRBJ1-1; D gene uncertain. CDR1 is LNHNV, CDR2 YYDKDF, per germline (reference sequence). The CDR3 loop spans 15 amino acids. Trimming removed 2 bases from V and 4 bases from J, with 14 bases in between. Looking up the rest from reference TRBV15 and TRBJ1-1 gives the full variable domain: DAMVIQNPRYQVTQFGKPVTLSCSQTLNHNVMYWYQQKSSQAPKLLFHYYDKDFNNEADTPDNFQSRRPNTSFCFLDIRSPGLGDTAMYLCATSRRLRPITEAFFGQGTRLTVV.

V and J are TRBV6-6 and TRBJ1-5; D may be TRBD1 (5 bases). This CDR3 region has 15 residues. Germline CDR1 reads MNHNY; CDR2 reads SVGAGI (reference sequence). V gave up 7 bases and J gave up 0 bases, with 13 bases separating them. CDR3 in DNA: TGTGCCAGCAAAATGGGGCGGGGTAGCAATCAGCCCCAGCATTTT. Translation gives CASKMGRGSNQPQHF.

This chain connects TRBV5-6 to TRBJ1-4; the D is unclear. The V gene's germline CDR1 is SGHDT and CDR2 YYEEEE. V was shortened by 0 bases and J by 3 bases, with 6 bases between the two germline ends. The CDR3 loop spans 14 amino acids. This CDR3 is CASSLGQANEKLFF. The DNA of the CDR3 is TGTGCCAGCAGCTTGGGGCAGGCTAATGAAAAACTGTTTTTT. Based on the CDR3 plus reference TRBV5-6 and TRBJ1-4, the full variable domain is DAGVTQSPTHLIKTRGQQVTLRCSPKSGHDTVSWYQQALGQGPQFIFQYYEEEERQRGNFPDRFSGHQFPNYSSELNVNALLLGDSALYLCASSLGQANEKLFFGSGTQLSVL.

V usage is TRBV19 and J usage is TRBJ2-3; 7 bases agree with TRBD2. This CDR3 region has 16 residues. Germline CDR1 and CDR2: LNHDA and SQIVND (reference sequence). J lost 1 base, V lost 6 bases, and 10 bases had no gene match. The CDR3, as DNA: TGTGCCAGTAGATCCTCCGGACTAGAAGGCACAGATACGCAGTATTTT. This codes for CASRSSGLEGTDTQYF.

CDR3 DNA: TGTGCCAGCAGTGAAGCGGGGGGTGGCACCGGGGAGCTGTTTTTT. It is translated as CASSEAGGGTGELFF. The chain has TRBV6-1 and TRBJ2-2; D perhaps matches TRBD2 (6 bases). The germline V gene has CDR1 MNHNS and CDR2 SASEGT. V was cut by 0 bases and J by 4 bases, with 9 bases left in between. The CDR3 extends over 15 amino acids.

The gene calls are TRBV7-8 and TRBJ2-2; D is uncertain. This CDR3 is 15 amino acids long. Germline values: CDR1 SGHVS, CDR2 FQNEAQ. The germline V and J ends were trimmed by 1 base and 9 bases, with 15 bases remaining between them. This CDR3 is CASSLETATRRELFF. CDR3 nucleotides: TGTGCCAGCAGCTTAGAGACCGCCACACGCCGGGAGCTGTTTTTT.

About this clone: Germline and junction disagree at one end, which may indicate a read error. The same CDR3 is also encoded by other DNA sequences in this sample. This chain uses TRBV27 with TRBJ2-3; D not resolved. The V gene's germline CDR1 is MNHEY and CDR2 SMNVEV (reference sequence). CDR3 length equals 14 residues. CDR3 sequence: CASSLSASTDTQYF. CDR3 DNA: TGTGCCAGCAGTCTATCAGCCAGCACAGATACGCAGTATTTT.

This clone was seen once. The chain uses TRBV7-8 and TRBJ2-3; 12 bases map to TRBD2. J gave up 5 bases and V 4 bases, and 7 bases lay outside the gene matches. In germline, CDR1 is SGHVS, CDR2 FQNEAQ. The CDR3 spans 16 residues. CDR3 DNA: TGTGCCAGCAGCTGGGCTAGCGGGAGGGCCCGAGATACGCAGTATTTT. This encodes CASSWASGRARDTQYF.

This chain's CDR3 is CASRGAGKQYF. The DNA for the CDR3 is TGTGCCAGCCGAGGGGCAGGCAAGCAGTACTTC. The rearrangement links TRBV27 to TRBJ2-7; D is possibly TRBD1 or TRBD2 (5 bases each). The germline V gene has CDR1 MNHEY and CDR2 SMNVEV (reference sequence). The V gene lost 8 bases and the J gene lost 8 bases, with 13 bases spanning the gap. The CDR3 loop spans 11 amino acids.

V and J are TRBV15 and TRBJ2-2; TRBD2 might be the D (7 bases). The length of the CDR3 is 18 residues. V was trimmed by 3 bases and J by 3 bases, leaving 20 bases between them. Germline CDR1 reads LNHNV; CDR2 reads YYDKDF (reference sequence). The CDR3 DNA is TGTGCCACCAGCAGCCCCGGAGGGGCGGGGGCCTACACCGGGGAGCTGTTTTTT. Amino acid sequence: CATSSPGGAGAYTGELFF.

This CDR3 reads CASSPPSGNVIHEQFF. CDR3 DNA: TGTGCCAGCTCACCACCGTCCGGGAACGTCATCCATGAGCAGTTCTTC. This chain uses TRBV18 with TRBJ2-1; possibly TRBD2 for D (5 bases). The V and J ends lost 0 bases and 8 bases respectively, with 17 bases between them. This CDR3 is built from 16 residues. Germline V gives CDR1 KGHSH, CDR2 LQKENI.

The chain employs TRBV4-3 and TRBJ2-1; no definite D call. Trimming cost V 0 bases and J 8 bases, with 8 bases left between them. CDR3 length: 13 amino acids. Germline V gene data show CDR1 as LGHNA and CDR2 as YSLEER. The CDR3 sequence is CASSQDLQYEQFF. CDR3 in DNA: TGCGCCAGCAGCCAAGACTTGCAGTATGAGCAGTTCTTC.